Each of the 17 T cell receptor beta chains below was sequenced from the same sample in a study of T cells after yellow fever vaccination. TCRdb fed the 5' RACE reads into MiXCR, producing one record per CDR3 protein. The sample has roughly 320,000 distinct CDR3 sequences, 9.5% to 12% seen once. Material: CD4+ T cells sorted from PBMCs, obtained 45 days after the yellow fever booster vaccination. The source is a man aged 18 to 35 who received the YFV17D yellow fever vaccine.

The rearrangement links TRBV5-6 to TRBJ2-7; no clear D gene. V shed 1 base and J shed 6 bases, with 8 bases lying between them. The CDR3 loop spans 12 amino acids. Looked up from germline, CDR1 is SGHDT and CDR2 is YYEEEE. The CDR3: CASSLRRSEQYV. Written as DNA, the CDR3 is TGTGCCAGCAGCTTGCGAAGGAGCGAGCAGTACGTC.

This clonotype was picked up many times. This chain links TRBV12-3 or TRBV12-4 with TRBJ1-6; TRBD1 matches at 10 bases. The J segment lost 9 bases and the V segment lost 7 bases, leaving 9 bases of the junction unmatched. The CDR3 runs 15 residues. CDR3 DNA: TGTGCCAGCACCTTAGACGGGACAGGGGCTTCACCCCTCCACTTT. As protein: CASTLDGTGASPLHF.

The chain joins TRBV5-1 to TRBJ1-5; TRBD1 agrees at 9 bases. V shed 0 bases, J shed 6 bases, and the junction held 4 bases outside the gene matches. Germline V gene sequence: CDR1 SGHRS, CDR2 YFSETQ. The CDR3 runs to 15 residues. CDR3 sequence (DNA): TGCGCCAGCAGCTTGGAGGGGACAGGGTCTCAGCCCCAGCATTTT. It yields the protein CASSLEGTGSQPQHF.

The chain carries TRBV18 and TRBJ1-3, with unresolved D. Germline V gene data show CDR1 as KGHSH and CDR2 as LQKENI. This CDR3 contains 12 residues. V gave up 3 bases and J gave up 8 bases, with 8 bases separating them. CDR3 sequence: CASSPNEYTIYF. The CDR3 coding sequence is TGTGCCAGCTCACCCAATGAATACACCATATATTTT.

This clonotype has only a few counts. In DNA form, the CDR3 reads TGTGCCAGCAGTGAGCGGGAGGCTGAGACCCAGTACTTC. It is translated as CASSEREAETQYF. This chain uses TRBV6-1 with TRBJ2-5, with 8 bases that match TRBD2. With V trimmed by 3 bases and J by 5 bases, 2 bases remained unmatched. The length of the CDR3 is 13 residues. CDR1 MNHNS and CDR2 SASEGT come from the germline V gene.

This clonotype was detected ten times or more. The rearrangement uses TRBV7-3 and TRBJ1-2; the D is unclear. The CDR3 runs 12 residues. The V gene's germline CDR1 is SGHTA and CDR2 FQGTGA. Trimming cost V 5 bases and J 3 bases, with 7 bases left between them. The CDR3, as DNA: TGTGCCAGCAGCGCAAAGGACTATGGCTACACCTTC. Translated: CASSAKDYGYTF.

The rearrangement joins TRBV2 to TRBJ1-5; weak D call: TRBD1 (5 bases). The V gene's germline CDR1 is SNHLY and CDR2 FYNNEI. CDR3 length: 14 amino acids. Trimming stripped 7 bases from V and 1 base from J, with 11 bases between. CDR3 sequence (DNA): TGTGCCAGCACCCGTCGGGGGAGCAATCAGCCCCAGCATTTT. This translates into CASTRRGSNQPQHF.

This clonotype was seen repeatedly, ten times or more. The chain uses TRBV7-2 and TRBJ2-5; D uncertain. V shed 1 base and J shed 5 bases, with 11 bases lying between them. Germline V gene lookup returns CDR1 SGHTA and CDR2 FQGNSA. This CDR3 comprises 14 residues. The CDR3 loop reads CASSLEYSVETQYF. In DNA, the CDR3 is TGTGCCAGCAGCTTAGAGTACTCGGTGGAGACCCAGTACTTC.

This clonotype was seen ten or more times. The chain's CDR3 is CAISEGTSGGLSWTQFF. The DNA of the CDR3 is TGTGCCATCAGTGAGGGCACTAGCGGGGGGCTCTCCTGGACGCAGTTCTTC. The chain recombines TRBV10-3 with TRBJ2-1; TRBD2 matches at 12 bases. Germline CDR1 reads ENHRY; CDR2 reads SYGVKD. The CDR3 runs 17 residues. The V segment lost 2 bases and the J segment 12 bases; nucleotides outside the gene matches: 14.

The CDR3 region has the DNA TGCGCCAGCAGCCAAGGGACTAGCGGGGAGGGGGACATTCAGTACTTC. Translation gives CASSQGTSGEGDIQYF. The chain joins TRBV4-3 to TRBJ2-4; TRBD2 aligns across 12 bases. With 1 base clipped from V and 8 bases from J, the junction kept 6 bases outside the gene matches. The CDR3 consists of 16 residues. Germline V gene lookup returns CDR1 LGHNA and CDR2 YSLEER.

A few counts support this clonotype. The V and J genes are TRBV7-2 and TRBJ2-3; 8 bases match TRBD2. Germline V CDR1 and CDR2: SGHTA, FQGNSA. V trimming: 0 bases; J trimming: 6 bases; junction bases outside the gene matches: 2. The CDR3 length is 14 residues. The CDR3 reads CASSLAPSGDTQYF. CDR3 sequence (DNA): TGTGCCAGCAGCTTAGCCCCTAGCGGGGATACGCAGTATTTT.

The chain couples TRBV7-3 to TRBJ2-2, with 8 nucleotides matching TRBD1. The CDR3 totals 14 residues. Losses at the gene ends were 8 bases for V and 3 bases for J; bases not matched to a gene: 5. Germline V lookup: CDR1 SGHTA, CDR2 FQGTGA. Written as DNA, the CDR3 is TGTGCCAGCCGCCCGGACAGGGACACCGGGGAGCTGTTTTTT. It specifies CASRPDRDTGELFF. Combining the CDR3 with reference TRBV7-3 and TRBJ2-2 gives the whole variable domain GAGVSQTPSNKVTEKGKYVELRCDPISGHTALYWYRQSLGQGPEFLIYFQGTGAADDSGLPNDRFFAVRPEGSVSTLKIQRTERGDSAVYLCASRPDRDTGELFFGEGSRLTVL.

This clonotype was detected only a few times. DNA of the CDR3: TGTGCCAGCAGTTACGGCCGGGGGAGTAGTGATAACGAGCAGTACTTC. It codes for CASSYGRGSSDNEQYF. The V gene is TRBV6-2 or TRBV6-3, the J gene TRBJ2-7; TRBD2 might be the D (6 bases). Looked up from germline, CDR1 is MNHEY and CDR2 is SVGEGT. The ends were cut back, 2 bases at V and 5 bases at J, with 19 bases in the middle. CDR3 size: 16 residues.

The V and J genes are TRBV28 and TRBJ1-6; D call uncertain. Trimming took 8 bases from V and 8 from J, leaving 7 bases between them. CDR1 is MDHEN, CDR2 SYDVKM, per germline. The CDR3 length is 11 residues. This CDR3 reads CASGLHSPLHF. The CDR3 DNA follows: TGTGCCAGCGGCCTCCATTCACCCCTCCACTTT.

This clonotype was picked up a small number of times. The J gene is TRBJ2-5, the V gene TRBV5-1; TRBD1 matches at 7 bases. The CDR3 runs 15 residues. Germline assignment: CDR1 SGHRS and CDR2 YFSETQ. V shed 3 bases and J 5 bases; nucleotides not matched to a gene: 10. CDR3 protein: CASSYDRVIGETQYF. Written as DNA, the CDR3 is TGCGCCAGCAGCTACGACAGGGTAATCGGGGAGACCCAGTACTTC.

This clonotype was seen a few times. The chain carries TRBV2 and TRBJ1-2; weak D call: TRBD1 (6 bases). The CDR3 is 11 residues long. Germline CDR1 SNHLY, CDR2 FYNNEI. The germline V and J ends were trimmed by 10 bases and 3 bases, with 9 bases remaining between them. The CDR3 DNA sequence: TGTGCCACTAACAGGGACTATGGCTACACCTTC. It is translated as CATNRDYGYTF.

This clonotype came up a few times. This chain connects TRBV27 to TRBJ2-6, with unresolved D. The CDR3 totals 15 residues. Germline loops: CDR1 MNHEY, CDR2 SMNVEV (reference sequence). The V end was cut by 4 bases, the J end by 1 base, with 8 bases between. This CDR3 is CASSSDGSGANVLTF. The CDR3 DNA follows: TGTGCCAGCAGTTCCGACGGTTCTGGGGCCAACGTCCTGACTTTC. Based on the CDR3 plus reference TRBV27 and TRBJ2-6, the full variable domain is EAQVTQNPRYLITVTGKKLTVTCSQNMNHEYMSWYRQDPGLGLRQIYYSMNVEVTDKGDVPEGYKVSRKEKRNFPLILESPSPNQTSLYFCASSSDGSGANVLTFGAGSRLTVL.